This T cell receptor beta chain was observed in a study of blood T cell repertoires in COVID-19. TCRdb keeps only in-frame clones here, not all; method: immunoSEQ multiplex PCR. The data contain some 50,000 clones, roughly 84% of them singletons. This CDR3 spans 12 amino acids. The germline gives CDR1 SEHNR, CDR2 FQNEAQ (reference sequence). The V end was cut by 4 bases, the J end by 5 bases, with 9 bases between. The source material was peripheral blood. This TCR was recovered from a man aged 50-60 years with acute or convalescent COVID-19. This chain joins TRBV7-9 and TRBJ2-7; tentative D call: TRBD1 (5 bases). CDR3 residues: CASSSSGNEQYF. The CDR3 bases are TGTGCCAGCAGCTCATCAGGGAACGAGCAGTACTTC.